This T cell receptor (beta chain) originates from a study of T cells in Graves' hyperthyroidism and ophthalmopathy. This clonotype was seen at least ten times. Its antigen is currently unknown. V dropped 1 base and J dropped 6 bases, with 10 bases sitting between them. CDR3 size: 13 residues. Germline values: CDR1 SNHLY, CDR2 FYNNEI. Amplified TCR beta CDR3 regions derived from RNA transcripts. First-round RT-PCR of the TCR CDR3 relied on the HTBI primer set. TCRdb processed the multiplex PCR reads anew with MiXCR; each CDR3 protein has one entry. The sample has 340,000 or so distinct CDR3 sequences, over 15% seen once. The study's findings and limits: Onset of ophthalmopathy came a median approximately 6 months after the model predicted it. Researchers found most expanded thyroid clonotypes above 0.001 in blood as well.

Graves' hyperthyroidism without ophthalmopathy progression within 18 months was termed stable. Uncontrolled infection, other autoimmune disease, pregnancy or lactation led to exclusion. The chain joins TRBV2 to TRBJ2-7; the D is unclear. Sequencing was carried out using blood. The clonotype was recovered from a man aged 30 to 45 with Graves' hyperthyroidism. CDR3 nucleotides: TGTGCCAGCAGTGAAGGGTCGAGACTCGAGCAGTACTTC. Translated: CASSEGSRLEQYF.